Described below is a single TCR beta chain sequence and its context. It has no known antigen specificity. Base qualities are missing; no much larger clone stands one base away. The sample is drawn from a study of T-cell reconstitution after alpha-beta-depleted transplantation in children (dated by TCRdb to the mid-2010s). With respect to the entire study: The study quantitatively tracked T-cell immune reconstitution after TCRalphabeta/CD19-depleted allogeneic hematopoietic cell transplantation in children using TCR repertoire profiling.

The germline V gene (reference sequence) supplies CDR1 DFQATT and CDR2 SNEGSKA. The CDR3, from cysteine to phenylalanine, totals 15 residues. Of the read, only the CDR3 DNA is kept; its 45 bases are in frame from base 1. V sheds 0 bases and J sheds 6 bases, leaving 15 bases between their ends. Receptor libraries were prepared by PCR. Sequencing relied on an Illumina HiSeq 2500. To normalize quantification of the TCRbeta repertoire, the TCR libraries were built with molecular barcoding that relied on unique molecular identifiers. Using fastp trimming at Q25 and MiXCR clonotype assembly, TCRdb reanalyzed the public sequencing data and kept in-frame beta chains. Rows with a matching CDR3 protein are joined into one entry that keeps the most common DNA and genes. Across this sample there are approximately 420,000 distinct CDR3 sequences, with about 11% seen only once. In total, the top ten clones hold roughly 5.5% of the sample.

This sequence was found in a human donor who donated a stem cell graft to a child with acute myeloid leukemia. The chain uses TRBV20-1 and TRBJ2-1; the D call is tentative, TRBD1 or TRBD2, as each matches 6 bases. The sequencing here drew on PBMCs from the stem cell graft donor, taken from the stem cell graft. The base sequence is TGCAGTGCTAGAGATGGGGGCCGGAGGGGCAATGAGCAGTTCTTC. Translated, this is CSARDGGRRGNEQFF.